A single sample is the source of the 12 T cell receptor beta chains below, sequenced in a study of blood T cell repertoires in COVID-19. Sequencing used immunoSEQ multiplex PCR; TCRdb keeps in-frame clones, though not all of them. The sample holds 250,000 to 350,000 clones; approximately 89% are singletons and the top ten take about 8%. Sequencing used peripheral blood. The source of these receptors is a woman aged 50 to 60 who had recovered from COVID-19.

The rearrangement uses TRBV7-3 and TRBJ1-4; D may be TRBD1 (5 bases). V lost 5 bases, J lost 7 bases, and 14 bases lay in between. The CDR3 runs 14 residues. Germline CDR1 SGHTA, CDR2 FQGTGA. The CDR3 coding sequence is TGTGCCAGCAGCACCCCCCAGGGTACTGAAAAACTGTTTTTT. Its protein product is CASSTPQGTEKLFF.

The chain combines TRBV7-2 with TRBJ2-7; 10 bases agree with TRBD1. J gave up 4 bases and V 5 bases, and 11 bases lay outside the gene matches. CDR1 SGHTA and CDR2 FQGNSA come from the germline V gene. There are 16 residues in the CDR3. The CDR3 is CASSPSAGQGIYEQYF. The DNA for the CDR3 is TGTGCCAGCAGCCCATCCGCGGGACAGGGGATATACGAGCAGTACTTC. The whole variable domain, filled in from reference TRBV7-2 and TRBJ2-7, reads GAGVSQSPSNKVTEKGKDVELRCDPISGHTALYWYRQSLGQGLEFLIYFQGNSAPDKSGLPSDRFSAERTGGSVSTLTIQRTQQEDSAVYLCASSPSAGQGIYEQYFGPGTRLTVT.

As regards this clone: The sample holds other DNA sequences that translate to the same CDR3. The chain carries TRBV29-1 and TRBJ1-3; D is unclear. Germline values: CDR1 SQVTM, CDR2 ANQGSEA. This CDR3 comprises 11 residues. Trimming stripped 6 bases from V and 0 bases from J, with 3 bases between. This CDR3 reads CSVSSGNTIYF. CDR3 bases: TGCAGCGTCAGCTCTGGAAACACCATATATTTT.

The rearrangement joins TRBV6-5 to TRBJ1-4, with D perhaps matching TRBD1 (6 bases). The CDR3 loop spans 14 amino acids. The germline gives CDR1 MNHEY, CDR2 SVGAGI. V was clipped by 5 bases and J by 4 bases, with 11 bases between them. Here the CDR3 reads CASSRTANNEKLFF. As DNA, the CDR3 is TGTGCCAGCAGTCGGACAGCGAATAATGAAAAACTGTTTTTT.

The V gene is TRBV29-1, the J gene TRBJ1-4; 7 bases fit TRBD1. The germline V gene has CDR1 SQVTM and CDR2 ANQGSEA. J gave up 7 bases and V 6 bases, and 11 bases lay outside the gene matches. The CDR3 runs to 14 residues. In DNA, the CDR3 is TGCAGCGTGAAAAAGGGGGCGTGGGGTGAAAAACTGTTTTTT. Translating it yields CSVKKGAWGEKLFF.

This clone was seen just once. The rearrangement joins TRBV6-5 to TRBJ1-2; 7 bases are a match to TRBD1. The V gene end was trimmed by 6 bases and the J gene end by 3 bases; junction bases not matched to a gene: 4. Germline CDR1 MNHEY, CDR2 SVGAGI. The CDR3 is made up of 13 amino acids. The CDR3 protein is CASSRQGYYGYTF. CDR3 sequence (DNA): TGTGCCAGCAGCCGACAGGGCTACTATGGCTACACCTTC.

The rearrangement uses TRBV25-1 and TRBJ2-5; 12 nucleotides align to TRBD1. The junction had 6 bases not matched to a gene; V was cut back by 5 bases and J by 5 bases. CDR3 size: 15 residues. From germline, CDR1 is MGHDK and CDR2 SYGVNS. Written as DNA, the CDR3 is TGTGCCAGCAGTTTGGGACAGGGGGCAGGGGAGACCCAGTACTTC. It specifies CASSLGQGAGETQYF.

This chain joins TRBV18 and TRBJ1-2; a weak D match, TRBD1 (5 bases). Germline V CDR1 and CDR2: KGHSH, LQKENI. Trimming took 0 bases from V and 5 from J, leaving 10 bases between them. The CDR3 contains 14 residues. This chain's CDR3 is CASSPPSGRYGYTF. CDR3 coding DNA: TGTGCCAGCTCACCACCGTCAGGGCGTTATGGCTACACCTTC.

This chain uses TRBV6-5 with TRBJ2-7; 7 bases are a match to TRBD2. Germline V lookup: CDR1 MNHEY, CDR2 SVGAGI. V dropped 6 bases and J dropped 2; count of bases not matched to a gene: 7. The length of the CDR3 is 14 residues. The CDR3 region is CASSREGGAYEQYF. CDR3 nucleotides: TGTGCCAGCAGCAGGGAGGGAGGGGCCTACGAGCAGTACTTC.

The count of this clone is one. The gene calls are TRBV5-5 and TRBJ1-1, with TRBD1 as a possible D gene (6 bases). The CDR3 sequence is 16 residues long. The V end was cut by 2 bases, the J end by 11 bases, with 25 bases between. CDR1 and CDR2 from the germline V gene are SGHKS and YYEKEE (reference sequence). CDR3: CASSFFASAGEVRAFF. The CDR3 nucleotides read TGTGCCAGCAGCTTTTTCGCCAGTGCAGGGGAAGTTCGGGCTTTCTTT. Combining the CDR3 with reference TRBV5-5 and TRBJ1-1 gives the whole variable domain DAGVTQSPTHLIKTRGQQVTLRCSPISGHKSVSWYQQVLGQGPQFIFQYYEKEERGRGNFPDRFSARQFPNYSSELNVNALLLGDSALYLCASSFFASAGEVRAFFGQGTRLTVV.

This clone showed up just a few times. The J gene is TRBJ1-2, the V gene TRBV28; D call uncertain. V lost 10 bases to trimming and J lost 7 bases, with 10 bases between them. The CDR3 length is 10 residues. Germline V gene lookup returns CDR1 MDHEN and CDR2 SYDVKM. CDR3: CATGSGGYTF. The DNA of the CDR3 is TGTGCCACCGGGTCGGGTGGCTACACCTTC.

This chain links TRBV5-6 with TRBJ1-4; possibly TRBD1 for D (6 bases). This CDR3 region has 16 residues. Deletions cut 2 bases from V and 5 bases from J, with 16 bases between. Germline lookup yields CDR1 SGHDT and CDR2 YYEEEE. The CDR3 DNA sequence: TGTGCCAGCAGCTTAAGTTGGGCAGGGGCCAATGAAAAACTGTTTTTT. Translation gives CASSLSWAGANEKLFF.